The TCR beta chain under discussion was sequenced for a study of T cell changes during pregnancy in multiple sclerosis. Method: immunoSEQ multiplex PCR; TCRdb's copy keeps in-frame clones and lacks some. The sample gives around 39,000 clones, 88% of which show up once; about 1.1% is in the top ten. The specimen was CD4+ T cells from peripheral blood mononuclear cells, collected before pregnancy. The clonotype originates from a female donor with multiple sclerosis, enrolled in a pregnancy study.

The CDR3 sequence: CAISESRDYNEQFF. The CDR3 DNA reads TGTGCCATCAGTGAGTCGCGGGACTACAATGAGCAGTTCTTC. J is TRBJ2-1 and V is TRBV10-3; perhaps TRBD2 as D (6 bases). This CDR3 is built from 14 residues. The V end was cut by 0 bases, the J end by 3 bases, with 6 bases between. CDR1 is ENHRY, CDR2 SYGVKD, per germline.